This T cell receptor (beta chain) was sequenced during a study of blood T cell repertoires in COVID-19 (TCRdb year 2020). In terms of the full investigation: Collaborator samples came from the United States, Italy and Spain and covered acute and convalescent phases of COVID-19. Samples came from the ongoing ImmuneRACE study (first 160 participants) plus 1,254 subjects from 6 global collaborators. The dataset comprised deeply sampled blood TCRbeta repertoires from subjects exposed to, actively infected with, or recovered from COVID-19. The prospective study material was composed of cDNA or gDNA derived from T cells, B-cell-depleted T cells, or PBMCs. The repertoires were made available in a free public database intended to serve as a resource for research on the immune response to SARS-CoV-2. Sample metadata almost always included a de-identified subject ID, COVID-19 status, age in years and sex. HLA class I and class II types, where available, came from metadata supplied by the sample provider rather than from assay-based typing. The study at large found these results: The quantity of clinical and demographic metadata differed by source and by participant and was supplied without curation.

One collaborating source in Seattle enrolled patients while the patients were actively infected and followed the patients over time throughout the course of disease. The collaborating institutions used their own protocols to collect whole blood in K2EDTA tubes. For TCRbeta analysis, collaborator samples were shipped as frozen whole blood, as isolated PBMCs, or as DNA extracted from either sample type. The immunoSEQ Assay, a bias-controlled multiplex PCR, was used to amplify TCRbeta CDR3 regions from genomic DNA. Per the authors' processing: Within the assay, amplification of reference gene primers was used to estimate how many nucleated cells each sample contained. To quantify the absolute abundance of each unique TCRbeta CDR3 rearrangement, sequence reads were collapsed and filtered. For each sample, productive Simpson clonality was calculated by taking the square root of Simpson's diversity index across productive rearrangements. The source is immuneACCESS, and TCRdb retained only in-frame sequences with V and J called. Part of the clones is not carried over; for the studies checked, unresolved V genes explain less than half of this, and the remainder is unexplained. The V and J calls and the clone size are those of that table, but D and trimming were determined from the DNA. Within this sample are under 300,000 clones, with about 88% of them counted one time only. The ten largest clones represent roughly 1.6% of the sample.

There are 16 amino acids in the CDR3, from cysteine to phenylalanine inclusive. The DNA shown is the 48-base CDR3, in frame from base 1. CDR1 KGHDR and CDR2 SFDVKD are derived from the germline V gene. Ends trimmed: V by 4 bases, J by 10 bases; bases unmatched to a gene: 11. Regarding this clone: What this receptor recognizes is not known. It has no much larger one-base neighbor in the sample; base qualities were not kept.

Material for sequencing was peripheral blood. The sequence is built from TRBV24-1 and TRBJ2-1; 11 of the junction bases match TRBD1. This TCR came from a human donor with COVID-19, enrolled during active disease. The donor label of this sample is uncertain. The encoded CDR3 is CATSDQDRGRVREQFF. Read as DNA, the sequence is TGTGCCACCAGTGACCAGGACAGGGGGCGGGTACGGGAGCAGTTCTTC.